Listed below are T cell receptor beta chains from one sample, sequenced in a study of blood T cell repertoires in COVID-19. Sequenced by immunoSEQ multiplex PCR; TCRdb stores in-frame clones only, minus some. In the table there are over 110,000 clones, 75% to 90% of which are singletons. Sequenced input: PBMCs or T cells enriched from blood (not recorded which). The receptor set was obtained from a man between 45 and 60 years old in a cohort exposed to, infected with or recovered from COVID-19 (not recorded which). The CDR3 runs from the conserved cysteine through the conserved F or W. The D gene is left open where the match is weak. The size of a clone is reported for some rows only, either as once, few or many, or as a class for expanded clones.

TGTGCCAGCAGCTTTCGACAGGGGGCATCTAGCATTCAGTACTTC,CASSFRQGASSIQYF,TRBD1,TRBV3-1/TRBV3-2,-,TRBJ2-4
TGTGCCAGCTCACCGGGACTCGATGAGTATGGCTACACCTTC,CASSPGLDEYGYTF,-,TRBV18,-,TRBJ1-2
TGTGCCAGCAGCCAATGGATGACTGGGGGCGAGGGTGAAAAACTGTTTTTT,CASSQWMTGGEGEKLFF,-,TRBV3-1/TRBV3-2,-,TRBJ1-4
TGCGCCAGCAGTCGGGTTTGGAGCTCTGGAAACACCATATATTTT,CASSRVWSSGNTIYF,-,TRBV4-1,once,TRBJ1-3
TGTGCCAGCAGCCCCCAGGGTTCGAATTCACCCCTCCACTTT,CASSPQGSNSPLHF,-,TRBV7-2,few,TRBJ1-6
TGTGCCAGCAGCCGACTAGCGGGAGGGTTTGGCGGCACAGATACGCAGTATTTT,CASSRLAGGFGGTDTQYF,TRBD2,TRBV3-1/TRBV3-2,few,TRBJ2-3
TGTGCCAGCAGCTCGCTAGCGGGACTTACCGGGGAGCTGTTTTTT,CASSSLAGLTGELFF,TRBD2,TRBV5-6,-,TRBJ2-2
TGTGCCAGCAGCTTGTCCGGCGTGGCGCTCAGGGGCGGGGAGCTGTTTTTT,CASSLSGVALRGGELFF,-,TRBV5-6,-,TRBJ2-2
TGCGCCAGCAGCCCCCTAGCGGGAGGACCCGACAATGAGCAGTTCTTC,CASSPLAGGPDNEQFF,TRBD2,TRBV5-1,-,TRBJ2-1
TGTGCCAGCAGTTACCGGGAGGGGGTCGAGCAGTACTTC,CASSYREGVEQYF,TRBD2,TRBV6-5,-,TRBJ2-7
TGTGCCAGCTCAGGAGTCGCAGGGTCCGAGCAGTACTTC,CASSGVAGSEQYF,-,TRBV18,-,TRBJ2-7
TGTGCCTGGAGTGCCGGGATGGGCAATCAGCCCCAGCATTTT,CAWSAGMGNQPQHF,-,TRBV30,once,TRBJ1-5
TGTGCCACCAGTGAGGCAGGACTAGCGGGGTTCAATGAGCAGTTCTTC,CATSEAGLAGFNEQFF,TRBD2,TRBV24-1,-,TRBJ2-1
TGTGCCAGCAGCCTCGGGACAGGGGTGAATAATGAAAAACTGTTTTTT,CASSLGTGVNNEKLFF,TRBD1,TRBV7-9,-,TRBJ1-4
TGTGCCAGCAGTTTAAGCAAGCTAACCACCAATCAGCCCCAGCATTTT,CASSLSKLTTNQPQHF,-,TRBV28,once,TRBJ1-5
TGTGCCAGCAGACAGGGGGCGCGTGGCTACACCTTC,CASRQGARGYTF,TRBD1,TRBV12-3/TRBV12-4,once,TRBJ1-2
TGTGCCAGCAGCTTAGCGGGCGGGGTGAACACTGAAGCTTTCTTT,CASSLAGGVNTEAFF,-,TRBV7-2,-,TRBJ1-1
TGTGCCAGCAGCCTCGGACTAGCGGGAGTTGAGGAGCTGTTTTTT,CASSLGLAGVEELFF,TRBD2,TRBV5-6,-,TRBJ2-2
TGTGCCAGCAGCTTAATGGGAGGGGAGGTGAATCAGCCCCAGCATTTT,CASSLMGGEVNQPQHF,-,TRBV7-6,few,TRBJ1-5
TGTGCCATCGGACAGGAGATAGATCAGCCCCAGCATTTT,CAIGQEIDQPQHF,TRBD1,TRBV10-3,few,TRBJ1-5
TGTGCCAGCAGCACCCGGACTAGCGGGAACACCGGGGAGCTGTTTTTT,CASSTRTSGNTGELFF,TRBD2,TRBV9,-,TRBJ2-2
TGCGCCAGCAGCTTGGCGGGCGGGACAGGTCCATCCGGCCACAATGAGCAGTTCTTC,CASSLAGGTGPSGHNEQFF,TRBD1,TRBV5-1,-,TRBJ2-1